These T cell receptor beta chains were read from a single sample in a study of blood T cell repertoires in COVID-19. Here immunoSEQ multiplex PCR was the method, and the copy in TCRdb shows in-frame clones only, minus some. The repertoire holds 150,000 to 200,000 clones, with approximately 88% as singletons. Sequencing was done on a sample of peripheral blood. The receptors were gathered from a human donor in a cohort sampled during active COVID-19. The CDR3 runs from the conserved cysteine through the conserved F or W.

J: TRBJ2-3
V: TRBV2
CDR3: CARQIITGTDTQYF

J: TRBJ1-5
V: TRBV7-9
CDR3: CASSLGRAAQPQHF

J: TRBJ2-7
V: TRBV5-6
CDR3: CASSPGGQGVRWEQYF

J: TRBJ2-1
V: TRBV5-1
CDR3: CASSPRGQEYNEQFF

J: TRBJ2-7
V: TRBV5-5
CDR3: CASSLESGTGPPPYEQYF

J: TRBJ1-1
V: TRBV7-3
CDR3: CASSFSGADRVGTEAFF

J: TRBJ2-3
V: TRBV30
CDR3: CAWGQGEGDTQYF

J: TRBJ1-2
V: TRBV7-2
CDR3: CASSSSQGVVYGYTF

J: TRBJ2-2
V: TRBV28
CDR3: CASSSPLAGGPSGELFF

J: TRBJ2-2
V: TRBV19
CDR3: CASSPRTGNTGELFF

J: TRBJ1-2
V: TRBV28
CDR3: CASSRTLPMGIAF

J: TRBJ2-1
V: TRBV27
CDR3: CASSLTSRGEQFF

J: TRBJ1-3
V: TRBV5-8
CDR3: CASSPRTQFSGNTIYF

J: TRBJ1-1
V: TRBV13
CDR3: CASSLGQGARGAFF

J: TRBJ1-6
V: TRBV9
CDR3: CASSVGQTNSPLHF

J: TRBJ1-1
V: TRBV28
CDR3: CASYRGIMAEAFF

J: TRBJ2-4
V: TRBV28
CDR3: CASSTPLVVYF

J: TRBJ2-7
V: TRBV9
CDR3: CASSVGGATGSYEQYF

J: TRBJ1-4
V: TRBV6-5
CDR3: CASSPRDRTNEKLFF

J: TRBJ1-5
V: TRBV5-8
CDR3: CASRARGDQPQHF

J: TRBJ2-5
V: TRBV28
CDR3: CASSFWEAGQETQYF

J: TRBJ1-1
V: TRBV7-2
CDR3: CASTRILNTEAFF

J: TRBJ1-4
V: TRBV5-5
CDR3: CASSVRATGNEKLFF

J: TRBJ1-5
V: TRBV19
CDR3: CASSPLRGSNQPQHF

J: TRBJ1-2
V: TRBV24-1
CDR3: CATSEQGRNGYTF

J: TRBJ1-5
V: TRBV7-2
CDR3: CASSSQGQGVSQPQHF

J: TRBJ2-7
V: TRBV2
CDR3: CASSPWTGSYF

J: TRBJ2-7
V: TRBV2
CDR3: CASSEVPLAGANEQYF

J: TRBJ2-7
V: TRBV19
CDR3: CASSIFGDIYEQYF

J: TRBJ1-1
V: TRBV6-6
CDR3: CASSYATGETEAFF

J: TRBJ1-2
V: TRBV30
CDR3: CAWRGTGGWFGYTF

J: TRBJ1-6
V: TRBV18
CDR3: CASSPRQDFNSPLHF

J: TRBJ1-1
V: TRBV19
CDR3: CASSPRTVLNTEAFF

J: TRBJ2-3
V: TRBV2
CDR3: CASSESLAGGPTSTDTQYF

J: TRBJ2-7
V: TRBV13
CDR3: CASSPRGGVSYEQYF

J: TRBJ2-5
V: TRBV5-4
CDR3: CASSASGGAGETQYF

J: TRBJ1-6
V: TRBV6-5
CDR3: CASSYSRQGNSPLHF

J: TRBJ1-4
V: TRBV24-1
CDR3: CATSDGNRGNEKLFF

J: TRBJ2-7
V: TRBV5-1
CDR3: CASSPLGGDSSYEQYF

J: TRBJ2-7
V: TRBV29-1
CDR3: CSVGQGSGFYEQYF

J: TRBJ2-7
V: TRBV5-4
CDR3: CASSLGTSGGVSGEQYF

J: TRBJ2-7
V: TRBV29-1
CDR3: CSAVLASRVTYEQYF